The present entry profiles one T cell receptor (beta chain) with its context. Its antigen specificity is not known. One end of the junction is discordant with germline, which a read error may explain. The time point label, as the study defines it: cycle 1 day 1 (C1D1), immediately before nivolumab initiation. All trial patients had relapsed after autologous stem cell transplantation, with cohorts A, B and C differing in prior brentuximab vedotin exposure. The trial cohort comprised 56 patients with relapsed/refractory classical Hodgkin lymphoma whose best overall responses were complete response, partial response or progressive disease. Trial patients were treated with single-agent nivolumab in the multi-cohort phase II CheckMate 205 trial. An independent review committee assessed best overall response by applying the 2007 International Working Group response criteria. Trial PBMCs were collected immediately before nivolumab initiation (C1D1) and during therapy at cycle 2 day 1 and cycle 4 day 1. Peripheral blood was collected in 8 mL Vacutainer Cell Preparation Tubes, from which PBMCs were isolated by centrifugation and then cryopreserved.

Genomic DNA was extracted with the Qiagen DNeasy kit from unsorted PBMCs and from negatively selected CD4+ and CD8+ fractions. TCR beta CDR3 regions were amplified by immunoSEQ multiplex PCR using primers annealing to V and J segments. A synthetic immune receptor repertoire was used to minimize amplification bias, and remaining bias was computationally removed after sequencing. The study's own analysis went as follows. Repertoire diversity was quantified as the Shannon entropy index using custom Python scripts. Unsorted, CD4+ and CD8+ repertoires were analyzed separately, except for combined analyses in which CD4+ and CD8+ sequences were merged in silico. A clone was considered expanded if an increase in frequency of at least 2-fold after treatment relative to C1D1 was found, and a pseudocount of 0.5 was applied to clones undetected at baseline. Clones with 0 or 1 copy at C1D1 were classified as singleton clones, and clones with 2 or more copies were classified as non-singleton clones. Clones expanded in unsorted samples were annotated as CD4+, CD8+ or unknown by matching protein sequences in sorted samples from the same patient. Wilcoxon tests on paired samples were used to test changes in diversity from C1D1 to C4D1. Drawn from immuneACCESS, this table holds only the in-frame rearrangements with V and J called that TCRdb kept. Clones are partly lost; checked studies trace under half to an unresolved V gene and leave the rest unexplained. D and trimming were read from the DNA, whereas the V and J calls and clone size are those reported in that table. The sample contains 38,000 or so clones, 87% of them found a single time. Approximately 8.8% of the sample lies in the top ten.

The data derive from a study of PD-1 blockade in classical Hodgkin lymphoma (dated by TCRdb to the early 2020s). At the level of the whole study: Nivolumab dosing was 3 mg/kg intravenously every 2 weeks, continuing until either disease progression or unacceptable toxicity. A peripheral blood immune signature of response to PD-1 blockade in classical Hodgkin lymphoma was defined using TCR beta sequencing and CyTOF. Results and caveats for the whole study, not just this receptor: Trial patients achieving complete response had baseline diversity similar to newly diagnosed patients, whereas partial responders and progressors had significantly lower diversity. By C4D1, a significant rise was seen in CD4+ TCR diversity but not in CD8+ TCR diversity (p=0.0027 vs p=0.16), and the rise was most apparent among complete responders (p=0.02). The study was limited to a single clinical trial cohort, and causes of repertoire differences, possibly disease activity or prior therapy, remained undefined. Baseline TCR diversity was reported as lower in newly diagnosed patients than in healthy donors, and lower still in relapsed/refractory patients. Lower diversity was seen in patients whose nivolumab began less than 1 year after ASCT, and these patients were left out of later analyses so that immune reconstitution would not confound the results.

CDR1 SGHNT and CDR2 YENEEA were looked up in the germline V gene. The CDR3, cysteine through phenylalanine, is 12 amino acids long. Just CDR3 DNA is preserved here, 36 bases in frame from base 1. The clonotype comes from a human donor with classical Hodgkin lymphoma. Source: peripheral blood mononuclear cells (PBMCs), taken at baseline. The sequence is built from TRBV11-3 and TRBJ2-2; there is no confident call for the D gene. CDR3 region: CASSTEAGELFF. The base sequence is TGTGCCAGCAGCACCGAGGCCGGAGAGCTGTTTTTT.